Here is one T cell receptor (beta chain) with its context. Antigen unknown. The treatment was: approximately 9-day PBMC culture with coronavirus spike peptide pools or control peptides (ViraFEST assay). ViraFEST sequenced TCRs after peptide-pool expansion of antigen-specific T cells. The entry originates in a study of vaccination and CD4 T cells after COVID-19. The CDR3 extends over 12 amino acids. Germline lookup yields CDR1 DFQATT and CDR2 SNEGSKA (reference sequence). V trimming: 7 bases; J trimming: 4 bases; junction bases outside the gene matches: 6. Scientists ran DNA taken from cultured CD4+ T cells through the Oncomine TCR Beta short-read assay for sequencing. TCRdb recomputed calls from the PCR reads with MiXCR, one row per CDR3 protein. The sample includes 15,000 to 20,000 distinct CDR3 sequences, approximately 46% of them seen just once.

The chain joins TRBV20-1 to TRBJ1-2; 7 nucleotides line up with TRBD1. This TCR was recovered from a human donor who had recovered from COVID-19. Sequencing used CD4+ T cells from blood, cultured in vitro. The CDR3 spells CSGQGQSYGYTF. CDR3 nucleotide sequence: TGCAGTGGACAGGGACAGAGCTATGGCTACACCTTC.